This T cell receptor (beta chain) emerged from a study of a mutant IDH1 vaccine in newly diagnosed glioma. Study in general: Of the patients given treatment, approximately 60% were male and around 40% were female, and a mean age of around 38 years was recorded. It was radiotherapy, temozolomide, or both that patients received previously, with most receiving both.

Trimming stripped 2 bases from V and 8 bases from J, with 9 bases between. This CDR3 is 12 amino acids long. CDR1 and CDR2 from the germline V gene are MDHEN and SYDVKM. Method: immunoSEQ multiplex PCR; TCRdb's copy keeps in-frame clones and lacks some. The sample comprises about 26,000 clones, 75% to 90% of which are singletons, and about 33% rests with the top ten. Time point reported: week 35, safety follow-up. All doses held 300 ug of mutant IDH1 20-mer peptide, with topical imiquimod. With regard to this clone: Antigen specificity is unknown.

The receptor was derived from a man younger than 40 with glioma. This specimen was PBMCs, taken from a glioma patient whose treatment included an IDH1 peptide vaccine. The V gene is TRBV28, the J gene TRBJ1-2, with D maybe TRBD1 (5 bases). The CDR3 sequence is CASSLGRDGYTF. The CDR3 nucleotides read TGTGCCAGCAGTTTAGGCAGGGACGGCTACACCTTC.